These 25 T cell receptor beta chains came from one sample sequenced in a study of response to subunit inactivated influenza vaccine. TCRdb analysed the RT-PCR reads with MiXCR anew, one entry per CDR3 protein. In the table there are more than 600,000 distinct CDR3 sequences, about 18% of which are singletons. The source material was PBMCs from blood, sampled around 5 days after vaccination. Receptor source: a middle-aged man who received an inactivated influenza vaccine.

Ten or more counts support this clonotype. This chain joins TRBV12-3 or TRBV12-4 and TRBJ1-2; 11 bases align to TRBD1. The CDR3 is made up of 13 amino acids. V shed 6 bases and J 8 bases; nucleotides not matched to a gene: 5. The CDR3 DNA reads TGTGCCAGCAGCCGGACAGGGGGCAACGGCTACACCTTC. Protein sequence: CASSRTGGNGYTF.

This clonotype was seen only a few times. The V call is TRBV6-5, the J call TRBJ2-7, with 10 bases matching TRBD2. Germline V gene lookup returns CDR1 MNHEY and CDR2 SVGAGI. V dropped 2 bases and J dropped 7; count of bases not matched to a gene: 8. The CDR3 has 15 residues. The CDR3 reads CASSYLGLAEWEQYF. CDR3 sequence (DNA): TGTGCCAGCAGTTACCTCGGACTAGCGGAATGGGAGCAGTACTTC.

This clonotype was observed a single time. The chain has TRBV5-1 and TRBJ1-1, with TRBD1 identical over 9 bases. CDR1 and CDR2 (germline): SGHRS, YFSETQ. The CDR3 extends over 15 amino acids. The V and J ends lost 4 bases and 5 bases, in that order; junction bases with no gene match: 9. The CDR3 nucleotides read TGCGCCAGCAGCCAAAGACAGGGGGATCTTACTGAAGCTTTCTTT. Translating it yields CASSQRQGDLTEAFF.

The chain is built from TRBV12-3 or TRBV12-4 and TRBJ2-3; the match to TRBD1 covers 8 bases. With V trimmed by 6 bases and J by 4 bases, 12 bases remained unmatched. The CDR3 extends over 16 amino acids. CDR3 sequence (DNA): TGTGCCAGCAGAGTAGACAGGGGCGCGTTGGCAGATACGCAGTATTTT. This gives the protein CASRVDRGALADTQYF.

This clonotype appeared a few times. The CDR3 spells CSVGLAGAWSSYNEQFF. In DNA form, the CDR3 reads TGCAGCGTCGGACTAGCGGGAGCATGGAGCTCCTACAATGAGCAGTTCTTC. The chain couples TRBV29-1 to TRBJ2-1; 13 nucleotides align to TRBD2. This CDR3 region has 17 residues. Germline V gene data show CDR1 as SQVTM and CDR2 as ANQGSEA. The J segment lost 0 bases and the V segment lost 6 bases, leaving 8 bases of the junction unmatched.

The CDR3 DNA is TGTGCCAGCAGTTTACCGACGGTTAGCACAGATACGCAGTATTTT. It is translated as CASSLPTVSTDTQYF. This chain uses TRBV28 with TRBJ2-3, with D unclear. The CDR3 contains 15 residues. Germline CDR1 and CDR2: MDHEN and SYDVKM. The V end was cut by 2 bases, the J end by 0 bases, with 9 bases between. Supplemented by reference TRBV28 and TRBJ2-3, the full variable domain reads DVKVTQSSRYLVKRTGEKVFLECVQDMDHENMFWYRQDPGLGLRLIYFSYDVKMKEKGDIPEGYSVSREKKERFSLILESASTNQTSMYLCASSLPTVSTDTQYFGPGTRLTVL.

This rearrangement joins TRBV6-5 to TRBJ1-2; D gene ambiguous. The germline V gene has CDR1 MNHEY and CDR2 SVGAGI. The germline V and J ends were trimmed by 9 bases and 5 bases, with 13 bases remaining between them. This CDR3 contains 12 residues. The CDR3 is CASRAEVYGYTF. DNA of the CDR3: TGTGCCAGTCGGGCGGAGGTGTATGGCTACACCTTC.

In its sample, this clonotype was seen a few times. The chain employs TRBV20-1 and TRBJ2-7; the D is unclear. The germline V gene encodes CDR1 DFQATT and CDR2 SNEGSKA (reference sequence). This CDR3 comprises 14 residues. V lost 0 bases and J 2 bases, leaving 11 bases between the germline ends. CDR3 nucleotides: TGCAGTGCTAGAGAGGAACTACCACCCTACGAGCAGTACTTC. This sequence encodes CSAREELPPYEQYF.

About this clonotype itself: One junction end does not reproduce the germline sequence, and a read error may be involved. The chain couples TRBV2 to TRBJ2-5, with 11 bases that match TRBD2. This CDR3 has 18 amino acids. CDR1 is SNHLY and CDR2 is FYNNEI in the germline V gene. The CDR3 DNA reads TGTACCAGCAGTTTACGGTTCCCGGGACTAGCGGATCAAGAGACCCAGTACTTC. It specifies CTSSLRFPGLADQETQYF.

This clonotype was counted many times. The chain links TRBV12-3 or TRBV12-4 to TRBJ2-7; D could derive from TRBD1 or TRBD2 (5 bases each). This CDR3 comprises 17 residues. With 4 bases removed from V and 9 bases from J, the gap between germline ends came to 28 bases. DNA for the CDR3: TGTGCCAGCAGTTCCTCCCAAGGGGTTCTTCGGGGTGTTGGGCAGTACTTC. Translation gives CASSSSQGVLRGVGQYF.

This clonotype was seen more than once but under ten times. The chain is built from TRBV20-1 and TRBJ2-1; 10 bases align to TRBD2. V gave up 1 base and J gave up 3 bases; unmatched junction bases: 6. Germline V gene lookup returns CDR1 DFQATT and CDR2 SNEGSKA (reference sequence). The CDR3 sequence is 16 residues long. DNA of the CDR3: TGCAGTGCTAGAGGCGGGGCTAGCGGGAGCTACAATGAGCAGTTCTTC. This codes for CSARGGASGSYNEQFF.

The V call is TRBV24-1, the J call TRBJ2-1; D unresolved. Trimming cost V 1 base and J 10 bases, with 4 bases left between them. The CDR3 length is 11 residues. The V gene's germline CDR1 is KGHDR and CDR2 SFDVKD. CDR3 sequence: CATSDLEEQFF. The DNA for the CDR3 is TGTGCCACCAGTGATTTAGAGGAGCAGTTCTTC.

This clonotype occurred many times. The chain combines TRBV27 with TRBJ1-1; no definite D call. The CDR3 covers 14 residues. CDR1 is MNHEY and CDR2 is SMNVEV in the germline V gene (reference sequence). Trimming cost V 4 bases and J 0 bases, with 9 bases left between them. The DNA of the CDR3 is TGTGCCAGCAGTTATCAGGCAATGAACACTGAAGCTTTCTTT. Amino acids: CASSYQAMNTEAFF.

This rearrangement joins TRBV3-1 to TRBJ1-1; TRBD1 matches at 8 bases. The CDR3 extends over 15 amino acids. Trimming took 6 bases from V and 3 from J; bases not matched to a gene: 9. From germline, CDR1 is LGHDT and CDR2 YNNKEL (reference sequence). Here the CDR3 DNA reads TGTGCCAGCAGATTAGGACAGGGTTGGGACACTGAAGCTTTCTTT. Its translation: CASRLGQGWDTEAFF.

The V and J genes are TRBV4-3 and TRBJ1-2; D unresolved. V lost 1 base and J 13 bases, leaving 13 bases between the germline ends. The length of the CDR3 is 12 residues. CDR1 and CDR2 from the germline V gene are LGHNA and YSLEER. CDR3 in DNA: TGCGCCAGCAGCCAAGGGATTTTGGGGAGCACCTTC. Protein product: CASSQGILGSTF.

The sample holds many counts of this clonotype. The chain joins TRBV3-1 to TRBJ2-7; 9 bases are shared with TRBD2. This CDR3 has 15 amino acids. The V gene's germline CDR1 is LGHDT and CDR2 YNNKEL (reference sequence). The V segment lost 1 base and the J segment 2 bases; nucleotides outside the gene matches: 3. The CDR3 loop is CASSQGAGGAYEQYF. The CDR3 nucleotides are TGTGCCAGCAGCCAAGGTGCGGGAGGGGCCTACGAGCAGTACTTC.

This clonotype was counted only a few times. The chain uses TRBV15 and TRBJ2-1; TRBD1 matches 9 bases. The J segment lost 5 bases and the V segment lost 4 bases, leaving 6 bases of the junction unmatched. The CDR3 has 15 residues. Per germline, CDR1 LNHNV and CDR2 YYDKDF (reference sequence). This CDR3 is CATSKLGTGNNEQFF. In nucleotides, the CDR3 is TGTGCCACCAGCAAACTCGGGACAGGGAACAATGAGCAGTTCTTC.

This clonotype was recorded a few times. The V call is TRBV7-9, the J call TRBJ2-7, with D perhaps TRBD1 (6 bases). The length of the CDR3 is 13 residues. Germline values: CDR1 SEHNR, CDR2 FQNEAQ (reference sequence). V lost 5 bases to trimming and J lost 2 bases, with 10 bases between them. The CDR3 loop reads CASSPGDTYEQYF. The CDR3 bases are TGTGCCAGCAGCCCAGGGGACACCTACGAGCAGTACTTC.

This clonotype was seen more than once but under ten times. J is TRBJ2-2 and V is TRBV7-2, with D tentatively TRBD2 (6 bases). The CDR3 sequence is 16 residues long. The germline CDR1 and CDR2 sequences are SGHTA and FQGNSA. V was clipped by 5 bases and J by 7 bases, with 20 bases between them. CDR3 sequence (DNA): TGTGCCAGCAGCCTGAATAGTCCGGGGGTCGGCGGGGAGCTGTTTTTT. It is translated as CASSLNSPGVGGELFF.

This clonotype was seen only a few times. This sequence joins TRBV19 and TRBJ1-2; D unresolved. The V end lost 6 bases, the J end lost 4 bases, and 15 bases lay between the germline ends. The CDR3 runs to 14 residues. CDR1 is LNHDA and CDR2 is SQIVND in the germline V gene (reference sequence). The CDR3 sequence: CASRSVEGIYGYTF. Written as DNA, the CDR3 is TGTGCCAGTAGATCCGTCGAAGGGATCTATGGCTACACCTTC.

This clonotype was seen a handful of times. The CDR3: CATSDAWTGGEQYF. In DNA, the CDR3 is TGTGCCACCAGTGACGCCTGGACAGGGGGCGAGCAGTACTTC. The rearrangement joins TRBV24-1 to TRBJ2-7, with TRBD1 identical over 10 bases. V trimming: 4 bases; J trimming: 6 bases; junction bases outside the gene matches: 5. CDR1 is KGHDR, CDR2 SFDVKD, per germline. The CDR3 has 14 residues.

For the CDR3, the DNA is TGTGCCAGCAGGTCTCCGGGGACTAGGCGAGAGACCCAGTACTTC. Protein product: CASRSPGTRRETQYF. The chain couples TRBV28 to TRBJ2-5, with 8 bases lining up with TRBD2. This CDR3 comprises 15 residues. Germline CDR1 reads MDHEN; CDR2 reads SYDVKM. The trim removed 6 bases at V and 4 bases at J, leaving 10 bases unmatched.

Points on this clonotype: Just one base apart from a much larger clone, this may be a read error. This chain joins TRBV6-1 and TRBJ1-1; the D is unclear. Looked up from germline, CDR1 is MNHNS and CDR2 is SASEGT. The CDR3 is 13 residues long. The chain's CDR3 is CASSDPGKLEACF. The CDR3, as DNA: TGTGCCAGCAGTGACCCGGGAAAACTTGAAGCTTGCTTT.

There are many counts of this clonotype. This chain links TRBV27 with TRBJ1-6; D remains ambiguous. The CDR3 length is 14 residues. Germline CDR1 MNHEY, CDR2 SMNVEV (reference sequence). Trimming pared 6 bases from V and 0 bases from J, leaving 6 bases between. CDR3 sequence reads: CASRTPSYNSPLHF. CDR3 DNA: TGTGCCAGCAGGACACCCTCCTATAATTCACCCCTCCACTTT.

The chain recombines TRBV12-3 or TRBV12-4 with TRBJ1-2, with D maybe TRBD1 (5 bases). This CDR3 has 13 residues. V was pared by 3 bases and J by 4 bases, with 9 bases between. The CDR3: CASSFQGPYGYTF. CDR3 nucleotide sequence: TGTGCCAGCAGTTTCCAGGGACCCTATGGCTACACCTTC.